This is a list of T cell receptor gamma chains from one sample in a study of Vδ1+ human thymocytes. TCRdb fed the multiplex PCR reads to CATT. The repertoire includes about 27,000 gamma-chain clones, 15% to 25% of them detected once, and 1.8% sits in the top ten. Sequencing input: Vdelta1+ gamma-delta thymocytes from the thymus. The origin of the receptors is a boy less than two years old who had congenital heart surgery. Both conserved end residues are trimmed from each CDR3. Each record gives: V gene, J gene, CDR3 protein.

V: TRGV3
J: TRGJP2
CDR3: ATWDRPKLT

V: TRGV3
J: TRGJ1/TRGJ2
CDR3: ATWDDFPNYYKKL

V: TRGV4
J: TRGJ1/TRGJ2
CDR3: ATWDARLYKKL

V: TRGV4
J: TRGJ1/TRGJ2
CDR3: ATWVRYYKKL

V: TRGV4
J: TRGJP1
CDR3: ATWTLEGCWFKI

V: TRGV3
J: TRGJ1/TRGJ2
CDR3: ATWDRLLWGKL

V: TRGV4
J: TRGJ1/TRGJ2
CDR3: ATWDAPRYYKKL

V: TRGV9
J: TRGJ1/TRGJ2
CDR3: ALWELRYYKKL

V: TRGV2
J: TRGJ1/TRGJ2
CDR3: ATWDGREKL

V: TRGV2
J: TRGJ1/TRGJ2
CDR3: ATWDANYKKL

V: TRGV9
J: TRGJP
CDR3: ALWELQELGKKIKV

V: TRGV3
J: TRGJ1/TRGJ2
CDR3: ATWDRPPLNYYKKL

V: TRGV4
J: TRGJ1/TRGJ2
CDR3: ATWDPHYKKL

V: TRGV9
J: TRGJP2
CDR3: ALWEVRSLAWIKT

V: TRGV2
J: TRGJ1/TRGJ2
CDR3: ATWDGRFEKL

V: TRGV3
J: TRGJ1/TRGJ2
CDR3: ATWDTPTEYYKKL

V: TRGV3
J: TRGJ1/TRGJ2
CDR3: ATWDRRGAVTKL

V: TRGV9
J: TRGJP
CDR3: ALWEVGELGKKIKV

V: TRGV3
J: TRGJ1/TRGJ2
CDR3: ATWDRKAYKKL

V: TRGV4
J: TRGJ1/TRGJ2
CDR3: ATWGPPYCWKL

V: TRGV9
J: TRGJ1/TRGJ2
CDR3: ALWEVQGYYKKL

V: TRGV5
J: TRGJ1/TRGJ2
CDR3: ATWDRAPRYKKL

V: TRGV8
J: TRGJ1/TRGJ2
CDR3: ATWDIAKKL

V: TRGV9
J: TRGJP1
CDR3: ALSSYTTGWFKI

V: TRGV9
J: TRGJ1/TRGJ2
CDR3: ALWETNYKKL

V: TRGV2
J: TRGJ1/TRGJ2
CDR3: ATWDTGYKKL

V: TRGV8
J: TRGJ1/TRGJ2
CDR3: ATWDSGRGGKL

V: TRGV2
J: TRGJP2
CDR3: ATWDSDWIKT

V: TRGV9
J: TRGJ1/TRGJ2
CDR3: ALWEPARKL

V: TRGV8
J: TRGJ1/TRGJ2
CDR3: ATWDKGYKKL

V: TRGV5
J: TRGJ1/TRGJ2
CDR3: ATWDSRDYYYKKL

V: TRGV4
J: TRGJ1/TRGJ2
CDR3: ATWDGPYGL

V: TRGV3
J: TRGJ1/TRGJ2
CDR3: ATWVGPPLYYKKL

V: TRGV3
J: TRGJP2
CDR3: ATWDRDSSDWIKT

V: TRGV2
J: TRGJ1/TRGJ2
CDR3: ATWRNYYKKL

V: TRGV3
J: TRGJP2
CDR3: ATWDRQRGSDWIKT

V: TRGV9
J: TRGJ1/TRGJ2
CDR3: ALWEVHPFYYKKL

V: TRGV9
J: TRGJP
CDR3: ALWEVPWGKKIKV

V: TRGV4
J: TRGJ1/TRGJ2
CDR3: ATWERIKKL

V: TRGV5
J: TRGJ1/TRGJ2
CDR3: ATWDRLFDYKKL

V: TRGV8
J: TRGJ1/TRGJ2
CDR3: ATWDRYYYKKL

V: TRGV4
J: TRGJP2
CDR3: ATWLYSSDWIKT

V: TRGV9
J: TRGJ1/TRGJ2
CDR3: ALREGPHKKL

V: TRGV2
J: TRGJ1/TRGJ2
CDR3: ATWDGHSPTL

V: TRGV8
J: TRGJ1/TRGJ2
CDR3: ATWDLDYKKL

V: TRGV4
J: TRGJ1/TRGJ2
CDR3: ATWDGHYYKKL

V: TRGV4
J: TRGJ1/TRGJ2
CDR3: ATWDGGYYKKL

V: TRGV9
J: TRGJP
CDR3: ALWEPQELGKKIKV

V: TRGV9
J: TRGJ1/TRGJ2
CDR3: ALWEGWGYKKL

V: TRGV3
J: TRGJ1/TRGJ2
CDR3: ATWDAFGKKL